This T cell receptor beta chain was obtained from a study of CD8 T cells in ankylosing spondylitis. This clonotype was counted between two and nine times. What it recognizes is unknown. TCRdb re-derived calls from the 5' RACE reads in MiXCR, one entry per CDR3 protein. The sample gives fewer than 400,000 distinct CDR3 sequences, approximately 14% of which show up once; 0.95% to 1.4% is in the top ten. CDR1 and CDR2 (germline): MGHRA, YSYEKL. Trimming removed 1 base at V and 4 bases at J, with 5 bases between. This CDR3 is 13 amino acids long. Findings of the study overall: Prior literature has documented some motif variants in synovial fluid and blood from reactive arthritis.

The sample comprised blood, either unsorted or a sorted T cell fraction (not recorded which). The chain links TRBV4-1 to TRBJ1-5; D gene ambiguous. This TCR was sampled from a male donor with ankylosing spondylitis or in good health (not recorded which). CDR3 in amino acids: CASSQALNQPQHF. The CDR3 bases are TGCGCCAGCAGCCAAGCTCTTAATCAGCCCCAGCATTTT.